This entry is about one T cell receptor beta chain. What it binds is not known. The data were taken from a study of tumor-infiltrating lymphocytes in glioblastoma multiforme. Study-level points and caveats: T cells were not sorted into functional subsets. Clone frequencies may be distorted by unequal TCR transcripts per cell.

The V segment lost 4 bases and the J segment 2 bases; nucleotides outside the gene matches: 4. The germline CDR1 and CDR2 sequences are SQVTM and ANQGSEA. This CDR3 is built from 13 residues. Three nested ARM-PCR rounds with V-beta and C-beta primers built TCRB libraries. These TCRB libraries lack any described unique molecular identifiers. MiXCR was run by TCRdb on the multiplex PCR reads, yielding one entry per CDR3 protein. The data show about 11,000 distinct CDR3 sequences, roughly 70% seen once. This clonotype was sampled from a male donor with glioblastoma. The chain combines TRBV29-1 with TRBJ2-5; 7 bases match TRBD1. The sample consisted of brain tumor tissue. The CDR3 reads CSVGDRFQETQYF. The CDR3 DNA is TGCAGCGTTGGGGACAGATTTCAAGAGACCCAGTACTTC.